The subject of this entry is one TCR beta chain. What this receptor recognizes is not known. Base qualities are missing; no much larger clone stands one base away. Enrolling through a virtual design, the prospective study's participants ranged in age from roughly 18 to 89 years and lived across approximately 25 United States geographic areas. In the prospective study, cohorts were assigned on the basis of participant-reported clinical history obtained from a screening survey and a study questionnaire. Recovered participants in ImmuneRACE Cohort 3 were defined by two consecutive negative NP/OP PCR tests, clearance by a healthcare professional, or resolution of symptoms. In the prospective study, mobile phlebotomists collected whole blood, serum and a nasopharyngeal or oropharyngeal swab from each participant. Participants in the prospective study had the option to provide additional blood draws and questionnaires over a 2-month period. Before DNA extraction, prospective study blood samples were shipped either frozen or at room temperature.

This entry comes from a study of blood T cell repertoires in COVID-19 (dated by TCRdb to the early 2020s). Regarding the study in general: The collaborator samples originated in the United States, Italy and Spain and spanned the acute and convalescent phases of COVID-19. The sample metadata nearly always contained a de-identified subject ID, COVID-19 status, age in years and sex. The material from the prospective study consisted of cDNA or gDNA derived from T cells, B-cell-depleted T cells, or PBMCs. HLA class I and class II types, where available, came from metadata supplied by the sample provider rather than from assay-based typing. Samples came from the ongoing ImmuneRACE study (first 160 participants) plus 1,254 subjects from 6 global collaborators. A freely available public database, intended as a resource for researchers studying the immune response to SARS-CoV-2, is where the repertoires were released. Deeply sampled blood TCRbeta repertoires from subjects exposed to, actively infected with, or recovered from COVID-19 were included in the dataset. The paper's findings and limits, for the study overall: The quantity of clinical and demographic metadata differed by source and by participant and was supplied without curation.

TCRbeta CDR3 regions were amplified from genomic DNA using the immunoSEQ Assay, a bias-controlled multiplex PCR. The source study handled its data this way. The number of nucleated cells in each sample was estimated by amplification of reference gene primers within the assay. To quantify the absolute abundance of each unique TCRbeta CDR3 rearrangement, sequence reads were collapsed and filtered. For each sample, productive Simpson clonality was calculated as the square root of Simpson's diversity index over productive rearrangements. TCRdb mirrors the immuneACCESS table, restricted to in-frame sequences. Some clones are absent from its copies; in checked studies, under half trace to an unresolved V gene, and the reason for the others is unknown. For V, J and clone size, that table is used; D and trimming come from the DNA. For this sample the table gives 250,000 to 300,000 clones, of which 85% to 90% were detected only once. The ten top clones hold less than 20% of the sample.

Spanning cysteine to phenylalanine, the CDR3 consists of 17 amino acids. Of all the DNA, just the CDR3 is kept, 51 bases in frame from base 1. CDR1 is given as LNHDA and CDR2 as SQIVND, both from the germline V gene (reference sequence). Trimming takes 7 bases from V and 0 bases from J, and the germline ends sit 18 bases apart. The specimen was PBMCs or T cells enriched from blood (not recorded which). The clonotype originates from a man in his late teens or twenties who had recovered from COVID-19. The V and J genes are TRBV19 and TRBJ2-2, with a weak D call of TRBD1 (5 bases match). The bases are TGTGCCAGTAAGGGGTTGTGGGGTGTGGCGAACACCGGGGAGCTGTTTTTT. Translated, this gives CASKGLWGVANTGELFF.